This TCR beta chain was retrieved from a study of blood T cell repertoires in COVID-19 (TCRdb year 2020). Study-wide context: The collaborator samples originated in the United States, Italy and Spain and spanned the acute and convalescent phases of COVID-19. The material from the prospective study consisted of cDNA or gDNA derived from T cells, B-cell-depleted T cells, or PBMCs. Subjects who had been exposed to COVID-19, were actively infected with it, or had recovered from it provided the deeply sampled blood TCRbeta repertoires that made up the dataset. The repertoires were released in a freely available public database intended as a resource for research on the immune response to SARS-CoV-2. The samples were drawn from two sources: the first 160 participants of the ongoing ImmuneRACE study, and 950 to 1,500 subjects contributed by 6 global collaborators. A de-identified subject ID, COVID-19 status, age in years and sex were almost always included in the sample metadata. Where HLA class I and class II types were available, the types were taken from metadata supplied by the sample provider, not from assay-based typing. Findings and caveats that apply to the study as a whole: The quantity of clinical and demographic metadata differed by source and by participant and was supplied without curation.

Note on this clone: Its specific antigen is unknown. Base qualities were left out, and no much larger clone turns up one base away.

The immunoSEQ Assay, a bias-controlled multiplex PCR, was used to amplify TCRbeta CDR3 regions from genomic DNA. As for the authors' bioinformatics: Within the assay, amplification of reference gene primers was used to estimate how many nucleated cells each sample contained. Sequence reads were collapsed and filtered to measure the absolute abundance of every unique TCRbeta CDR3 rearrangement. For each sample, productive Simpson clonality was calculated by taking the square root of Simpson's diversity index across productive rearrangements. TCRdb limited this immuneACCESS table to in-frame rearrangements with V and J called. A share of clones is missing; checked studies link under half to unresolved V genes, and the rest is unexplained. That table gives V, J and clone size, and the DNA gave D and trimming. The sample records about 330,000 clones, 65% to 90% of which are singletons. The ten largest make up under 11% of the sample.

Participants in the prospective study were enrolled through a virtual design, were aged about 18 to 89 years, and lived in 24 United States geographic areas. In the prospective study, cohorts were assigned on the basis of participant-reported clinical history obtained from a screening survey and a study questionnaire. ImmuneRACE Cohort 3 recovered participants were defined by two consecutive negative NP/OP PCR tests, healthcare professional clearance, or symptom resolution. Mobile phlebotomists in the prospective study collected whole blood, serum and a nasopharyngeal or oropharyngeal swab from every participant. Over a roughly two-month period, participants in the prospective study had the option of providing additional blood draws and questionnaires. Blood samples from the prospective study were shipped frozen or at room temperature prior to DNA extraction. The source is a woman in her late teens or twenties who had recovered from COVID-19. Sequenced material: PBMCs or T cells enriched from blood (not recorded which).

The bases are TGTGCCAGCAGTGGGACAGGGGGCATAGATACGCAGTATTTT. Its product reads: CASSGTGGIDTQYF. The sequence joins TRBV2 to TRBJ2-3, and 11 junctional nucleotides match TRBD1. The germline V gene sets CDR1 to SNHLY and CDR2 to FYNNEI. The CDR3 runs 14 residues from the cysteine to the phenylalanine. Solely the CDR3 DNA is kept, with 42 bases framed from the first base. The V end gives up 4 bases and the J end 5 bases, leaving 2 bases in the junction not matched to a gene.